These 8 T cell receptor beta chains were sequenced from one sample in a study of yellow fever vaccine responses in identical twins (dated 2018 in TCRdb). Library creation used RT-PCR. Sequencing relied on an Illumina HiSeq 2500. TCRdb trimmed the raw reads at Q25, called clones with MiXCR and kept productive beta chains. CDR3 protein duplicates are merged, each entry listing the most common genes and DNA. In all, the sample holds several hundred distinct CDR3 sequences, and 93% of those were seen once. In total, the top ten clones hold roughly 4.9% of the sample. The sequences come from T cells from blood (PBMCs), unsorted or a sorted subset (not recorded which), collected before or after yellow fever vaccination (not recorded which). Receptors were obtained from a woman between 18 and 30 years old who received the yellow fever vaccine. Donor details come from another sample of the same person, matched by shared clones.

CDR3 sequence: CASSLVALTYLSSYNEQFF. The CDR3 nucleotides are TGCGCCAGCAGCTTGGTGGCCCTGACTTACCTGAGCTCCTACAATGAGCAGTTCTTC. The rearrangement links TRBV5-1 to TRBJ2-1, with D uncertain. The germline V gene has CDR1 SGHRS and CDR2 YFSETQ. Deletions cut 0 bases from V and 0 bases from J, with 19 bases between. CDR3 length equals 19 residues.

This chain connects TRBV7-9 to TRBJ2-6, with TRBD1 matching over 8 bases. The CDR3 runs 16 residues. Unmatched junction bases numbered 3, after V lost 2 bases and J lost 3 bases. Looked up from germline, CDR1 is SEHNR and CDR2 is FQNEAQ (reference sequence). The CDR3 sequence is CASSLTTGVGANVLTF. The CDR3, as DNA: TGTGCCAGCAGCTTAACGACAGGGGTTGGGGCCAACGTCCTGACTTTC.

CDR3 nucleotides: TGTGCCAGCAGCTTAACCCAGACCTCCTACGAGCAGTACTTC. Amino acids: CASSLTQTSYEQYF. This chain joins TRBV11-1 and TRBJ2-7; D not certain. V gave up 2 bases and J gave up 0 bases, with 8 bases separating them. There are 14 residues in the CDR3. Germline V gene lookup returns CDR1 SGHAT and CDR2 FQDESV (reference sequence).

CDR3 residues: CASSRGDTPYQETQYF. The CDR3 DNA follows: TGTGCCAGCAGCCGCGGTGACACCCCGTACCAAGAGACCCAGTACTTC. The chain joins TRBV4-2 to TRBJ2-5; no clear D gene. V was clipped by 4 bases and J by 0 bases, with 15 bases between them. This CDR3 has 16 amino acids. CDR1 and CDR2 (germline): LGHNA, YNFKEQ.

The chain joins TRBV6-1 to TRBJ1-2, with 7 nucleotides matching TRBD1. The ends lost 5 bases at V and 7 bases at J; junction bases unmatched: 10. The CDR3 extends over 14 amino acids. CDR1 is MNHNS and CDR2 is SASEGT in the germline V gene. This CDR3 is CASSRPGGPGGYTF. The CDR3 DNA reads as TGTGCCAGCAGTCGCCCAGGGGGACCGGGTGGCTACACCTTC.

This sequence joins TRBV6-1 and TRBJ1-1; a weak D match, TRBD1 (6 bases). Trimming took 4 bases from V and 4 from J, leaving 10 bases between them. Germline V gene lookup returns CDR1 MNHNS and CDR2 SASEGT. The length of the CDR3 is 13 residues. The CDR3 is CASSGQGITEAFF. Written as DNA, the CDR3 is TGTGCCAGCAGTGGCCAGGGGATCACTGAAGCTTTCTTT.

The chain couples TRBV29-1 to TRBJ2-5; D unclear. Trimming left V 6 bases short and J 4 bases short, with 6 bases between. Germline lookup yields CDR1 SQVTM and CDR2 ANQGSEA. This CDR3 comprises 10 residues. CDR3 sequence reads: CSVAVETQYF. DNA of the CDR3: TGCAGCGTCGCTGTAGAGACCCAGTACTTC. Full variable domain (remainder filled in from reference TRBV29-1 and TRBJ2-5): SAVISQKPSRDICQRGTSLTIQCQVDSQVTMMFWYRQQPGQSLTLIATANQGSEATYESGFVIDKFPISRPNLTFSTLTVSNMSPEDSSIYLCSVAVETQYFGPGTRLLVL.

This clonotype was detected once. The CDR3 here is CASSYRQGLAKNIQYF. The CDR3 bases are TGCGCCAGCAGCTACCGACAGGGACTAGCCAAAAACATTCAGTACTTC. V and J are TRBV5-1 and TRBJ2-4; TRBD1 is a possible D gene (7 bases). Germline V gives CDR1 SGHRS, CDR2 YFSETQ. The CDR3 runs to 16 residues. V was cut by 3 bases and J by 0 bases, with 13 bases left in between.